This TCR beta chain came from a study of PD-1 blockade in classical Hodgkin lymphoma. Overall study results and limits: There remain no defined causes for the repertoire differences, which possibly reflect disease activity or prior therapy. CD4+ TCR diversity, unlike CD8+, rose significantly by C4D1.

This table comes from immunoSEQ multiplex PCR, and its TCRdb copy is limited to in-frame clones, with some not included. The table has 25,000 to 35,000 clones, 65% to 75% seen once; the top ten hold approximately 24%. Points on this clone: The antigen is unknown.

The germline V and J ends were trimmed by 2 bases and 4 bases, with 12 bases remaining between them. The germline V gene encodes CDR1 MDHEN and CDR2 SYDVKM. The CDR3 is 15 amino acids. Every patient relapsed after autologous stem cell transplantation, and brentuximab vedotin exposure varied. The chain uses TRBV28 and TRBJ2-1; D is ambiguous. The receptor's source is a human donor with classical Hodgkin lymphoma. Sequencing was performed on peripheral blood mononuclear cells (PBMCs), taken before the second cycle of nivolumab. CDR3 sequence: CASSLRLTDYNEQFF. The CDR3 bases are TGTGCCAGCAGTTTAAGGTTGACGGATTACAATGAGCAGTTCTTC.